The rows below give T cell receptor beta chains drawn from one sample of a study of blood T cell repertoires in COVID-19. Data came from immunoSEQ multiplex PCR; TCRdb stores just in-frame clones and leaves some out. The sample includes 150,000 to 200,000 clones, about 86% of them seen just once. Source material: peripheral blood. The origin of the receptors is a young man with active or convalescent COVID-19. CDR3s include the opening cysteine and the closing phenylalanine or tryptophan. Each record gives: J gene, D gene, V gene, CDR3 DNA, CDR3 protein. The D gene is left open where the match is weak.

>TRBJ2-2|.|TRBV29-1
TGCAGCGTTGGCGAAGGGGCGGTGGGGGAGCTGTTTTTT
CSVGEGAVGELFF
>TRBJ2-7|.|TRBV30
TGTGCCTGGAGTGTCACGGCGGGACTCTCCTACGAGCAGTACTTC
CAWSVTAGLSYEQYF
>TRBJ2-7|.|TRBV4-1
TGCGCCAGCAGCCAAGAACCTATCGGATACAGATTCGAGCAGTACTTC
CASSQEPIGYRFEQYF
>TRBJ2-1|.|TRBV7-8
TGTGCCAGCAGCTTAGAGGGAGATGAGCAGTTCTTC
CASSLEGDEQFF
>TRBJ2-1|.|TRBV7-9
TGTGCCAGCAGCTTAGAGGAGGACCTAGGCAATGAGCAGTTCTTC
CASSLEEDLGNEQFF
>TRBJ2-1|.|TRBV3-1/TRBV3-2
TGTGCCAGCAGCCTTAAGGCGGGGATACACAATGAGCAGTTCTTC
CASSLKAGIHNEQFF
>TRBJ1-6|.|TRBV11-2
TGTGCCAGCAGCGACAGGAACTCCTATAATTCACCCCTCCACTTT
CASSDRNSYNSPLHF
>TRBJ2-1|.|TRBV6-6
TGTGCCAGCAGTTACAACCCCAGATCCCCATTTGAGCAGTTCTTC
CASSYNPRSPFEQFF
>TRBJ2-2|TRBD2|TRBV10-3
TGTGCCATCAGTGAATGGACTAGTGGTTCCGGGGAGCTGTTTTTT
CAISEWTSGSGELFF
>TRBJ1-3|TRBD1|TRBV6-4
TGTGCCAGCAGAACGGGACAGCCGTCCTCTGGAAACACCATATATTTT
CASRTGQPSSGNTIYF
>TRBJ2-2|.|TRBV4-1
TGCGCCATCGGAGATTCAAACACCGGGGAGCTGTTTTTT
CAIGDSNTGELFF
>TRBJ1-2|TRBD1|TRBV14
TGTGCCAGCAGCCAAGGAGGAGTAGGTAGACAGGGGGCGCGAGAGGTTAACTATGGCTACACCTTC
CASSQGGVGRQGAREVNYGYTF
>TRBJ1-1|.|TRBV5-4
TGTGCCAGCAGCTGGGACACCTCAAGGACTGAAGCTTTCTTT
CASSWDTSRTEAFF
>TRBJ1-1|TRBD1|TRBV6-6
TGTGCCAGCAGTCCGGGGACAGGGGGCTCTCTCTTT
CASSPGTGGSLF
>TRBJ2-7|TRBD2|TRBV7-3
TGTGCCAGCAGCAAACTAGCGGGAGGGGCCTACGAGCAGTACTTC
CASSKLAGGAYEQYF
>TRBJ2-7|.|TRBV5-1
TGCGCCAGCAGCTTGGAGCCCAACTCCTACGAGCAGTACTTC
CASSLEPNSYEQYF